This record covers a single T cell receptor (beta chain). The sample originates from a study of shared T cell receptors in the human thymus. Sequenced by immunoSEQ multiplex PCR; TCRdb stores in-frame clones only, minus some. The table lists about 540,000 clones, about 80% of them singletons. V lost 3 bases and J lost 0; bases outside the gene matches: 10. Germline-derived CDR1 and CDR2 are SGDLS and YYNGEE. The CDR3 is 19 amino acids. This sample also belongs to another study, concerning human thymus T cells.

The sequence derives from a boy under three years old with a congenital heart defect. This chain connects TRBV9 to TRBJ2-3; 13 positions agree with TRBD2. Sequences were obtained from thymocytes. The CDR3 loop is CASSAGGTSGASSTDTQYF. The CDR3 bases are TGTGCCAGCAGCGCCGGCGGGACTAGCGGGGCCTCTAGCACAGATACGCAGTATTTT.